Below are 16 T cell receptor beta chains sequenced from a single sample in a study of T cell repertoires in cytomegalovirus infection (dated by TCRdb to 2018 to 2020). The meaning of the sample's treatment or condition label: in vitro stimulation with specific CMV peptide epitopes to enrich CMV-specific T cells. Antigens of these TCRs are unknown. Sequencing relied on an Illumina HiSeq 1500. The public sequencing data were trimmed at Q25 with fastp and processed into clonotypes with MiXCR by TCRdb, which kept only in-frame beta chains. Duplicate CDR3 protein sequences are folded into a single record with the most common DNA and genes. In this sample the table shows 65,000 to 85,000 distinct CDR3 sequences, approximately 30% of which occur a single time. The ten largest clones capture 45% to 65% of the sample. The sequencing used CD8+ T cells from cultured PBMCs, collected from culture after CMV antigen stimulation. The receptors originated from a human donor in good health (CMV status not recorded). Some clones in this sample may be carry-over from other donors' samples.

The chain is built from TRBV29-1 and TRBJ2-3; no definite D call. Germline V gives CDR1 SQVTM, CDR2 ANQGSEA. Trimming removed 5 bases at V and 6 bases at J, with 12 bases between. CDR3 length: 12 amino acids. The CDR3 coding sequence is TGCAGCGTTTTGCAGGAATTGGATACGCAGTATTTT. This translates into CSVLQELDTQYF.

J is TRBJ2-5 and V is TRBV12-3 or TRBV12-4; the D is unclear. V was trimmed by 3 bases and J by 7 bases, leaving 12 bases between them. This CDR3 is built from 13 residues. The CDR3 is CASSLSPMGTQYF. CDR3 DNA: TGTGCCAGCAGTTTGTCGCCAATGGGGACCCAGTACTTC.

The rearrangement joins TRBV6-1 to TRBJ1-2; 7 nucleotides agree with TRBD1. Trimming cost V 7 bases and J 4 bases; bases outside gene matches: 18. Germline assignment: CDR1 MNHNS and CDR2 SASEGT. The CDR3 runs to 17 residues. As DNA, the CDR3 is TGTGCCAGCACCCCAAACAGGGGACGCCCCGAGGGCTATGGCTACACCTTC. Its translation is CASTPNRGRPEGYGYTF.

The chain has TRBV9 and TRBJ2-1, with 9 nucleotides matching TRBD1. Losses at the gene ends were 0 bases for V and 6 bases for J; bases not matched to a gene: 4. Germline loops: CDR1 SGDLS, CDR2 YYNGEE. The CDR3 spans 15 residues. The DNA of the CDR3 is TGTGCCAGCAGCGTAGAGGGGACAGGGCTCAATGAGCAGTTCTTC. Translated, it gives CASSVEGTGLNEQFF. The entire variable domain, with the rest obtained from reference TRBV9 and TRBJ2-1, is as follows: DSGVTQTPKHLITATGQRVTLRCSPRSGDLSVYWYQQSLDQGLQFLIQYYNGEERAKGNILERFSAQQFPDLHSELNLSSLELGDSALYFCASSVEGTGLNEQFFGPGTRLTVL.

Only a few counts were recorded for this clonotype. This sequence joins TRBV7-2 and TRBJ1-1; the D is unclear. The CDR3 sequence is 13 residues long. Germline V gene lookup returns CDR1 SGHTA and CDR2 FQGNSA. V lost 4 bases to trimming and J lost 8 bases, with 14 bases between them. The CDR3 sequence is CASSSTTIKEAFF. The CDR3 nucleotides read TGTGCCAGCAGCTCCACGACGATCAAGGAAGCTTTCTTT.

This clonotype showed up just a few times. The J gene is TRBJ2-7, the V gene TRBV6-1; TRBD2 agrees at 9 bases. V dropped 7 bases and J dropped 0; count of bases not matched to a gene: 10. CDR1 and CDR2 (germline): MNHNS, SASEGT. The CDR3 loop spans 16 amino acids. In DNA, the CDR3 is TGTGCCAGCACCGCCAAGGGGCGGGGGGGCTCCTACGAGCAGTACTTC. It encodes CASTAKGRGGSYEQYF.

In this sample, this clonotype turned up many times. V and J are TRBV11-2 and TRBJ1-4, with 7 bases identical to TRBD1. The V gene end was trimmed by 6 bases and the J gene end by 7 bases; junction bases not matched to a gene: 14. The CDR3 is made up of 16 amino acids. Germline values: CDR1 SGHAT, CDR2 FQNNGV. CDR3 protein: CASSSRSGTAAEKLFF. CDR3 in DNA: TGTGCCAGCAGTTCTAGGTCCGGGACAGCCGCTGAAAAACTGTTTTTT.

V usage is TRBV20-1 and J usage is TRBJ2-1; 7 bases agree with TRBD2. The CDR3 loop spans 16 amino acids. The ends lost 5 bases at V and 4 bases at J; junction bases unmatched: 14. Per the germline V gene, CDR1 is DFQATT and CDR2 is SNEGSKA (reference sequence). The CDR3 DNA reads as TGCAGTGCTGGGGAGGGGCGGGATCGTCGATACAATGAGCAGTTCTTC. Encoded protein: CSAGEGRDRRYNEQFF.

This clonotype was picked up a small number of times. This chain links TRBV30 with TRBJ2-7; D may be TRBD2 (6 bases). V lost 0 bases and J lost 2, with 11 bases in between. The CDR3 runs to 14 residues. Germline V gene data show CDR1 as GTSNPN and CDR2 as SVGIG (reference sequence). CDR3 nucleotide sequence: TGTGCCTGGAGTGTCGTTAGCGGAACCTACGAGCAGTACTTC. This sequence encodes CAWSVVSGTYEQYF. The full variable domain, its missing parts supplied by reference TRBV30 and TRBJ2-7, is SQTIHQWPATLVQPVGSPLSLECTVEGTSNPNLYWYRQAAGRGLQLLFYSVGIGQISSEVPQNLSASRPQDRQFILSSKKLLLSDSGFYLCAWSVVSGTYEQYFGPGTRLTVT.

This clonotype was counted only a few times. CDR3 nucleotides: TGTGCCAGCAGCTTCCGGGCCACAGATACGCAGTATTTT. Amino acid sequence: CASSFRATDTQYF. This rearrangement joins TRBV27 to TRBJ2-3; D call uncertain. V lost 6 bases and J lost 2, with 9 bases in between. The CDR3 runs 13 residues. Germline CDR1 MNHEY, CDR2 SMNVEV (reference sequence).

V is TRBV27 and J is TRBJ2-1; D may correspond to TRBD1 or TRBD2 (6 bases each). Germline V gives CDR1 MNHEY, CDR2 SMNVEV (reference sequence). Trimming removed 7 bases from V and 2 bases from J, with 15 bases in between. This CDR3 has 15 residues. CDR3 DNA sequence: TGTGCCAGCACACTAGGGGGGACACCCTACAATGAGCAGTTCTTC. It yields the protein CASTLGGTPYNEQFF.

This clonotype was seen a few times. CDR3 DNA: TGTGCCAGCAGTTACTCGACCGCCGATAATCAGCCCCAGCATTTT. This encodes CASSYSTADNQPQHF. The chain joins TRBV6-6 to TRBJ1-5; D remains unclear. Germline assignment: CDR1 MNHNY and CDR2 SVGAGI (reference sequence). V lost 0 bases to trimming and J lost 4 bases, with 10 bases between them. This CDR3 comprises 15 residues.

The chain has TRBV9 and TRBJ1-1, with D possibly being TRBD1 (5 bases). The V and J ends lost 0 bases and 5 bases respectively, with 5 bases between them. Germline V gene data show CDR1 as SGDLS and CDR2 as YYNGEE. CDR3 length: 12 residues. The CDR3 DNA reads as TGTGCCAGCAGCGTAGGGGGGACTGAAGCTTTCTTT. Its protein product is CASSVGGTEAFF.

The chain links TRBV19 to TRBJ1-2, with TRBD1 matching 9 bases. With 6 bases clipped from V and 0 bases from J, the junction kept 11 bases outside the gene matches. The CDR3 loop spans 17 amino acids. Per germline, CDR1 LNHDA and CDR2 SQIVND (reference sequence). For the CDR3, the DNA is TGTGCCAGTAGCCCCACCGGGACAGGGACCGCTAACTATGGCTACACCTTC. It specifies CASSPTGTGTANYGYTF.

The genes are TRBV20-1 and TRBJ2-3, with D tentatively TRBD2 (6 bases). Germline V CDR1 and CDR2: DFQATT, SNEGSKA (reference sequence). V was pared by 6 bases and J by 5 bases, with 24 bases between. This CDR3 has 16 residues. The CDR3 DNA follows: TGCAGTGCCGGTGATGCTAGCGAGATCGTTGGAGATACGCAGTATTTT. Encoded protein: CSAGDASEIVGDTQYF.

To note about this clonotype: The junction departs from germline at one end; a sequencing error may be responsible. V gene TRBV7-8 combines with J gene TRBJ2-1; D is perhaps TRBD1 (5 bases). This CDR3 comprises 14 residues. Germline values: CDR1 SGHVS, CDR2 FQNEAQ. The CDR3 DNA follows: TGTGCCAGCAGCTTAGGTCAGGGATTGAATGAGCGGTTCTTC. This gives the protein CASSLGQGLNERFF.